The 19 T cell receptor beta chains below come from one sample, sequenced in a study of blood T cell repertoires in COVID-19. The repertoire was sequenced with immunoSEQ multiplex PCR; TCRdb's copy has only in-frame clones and lacks some. Among around 80,000 clones listed, roughly nine tenths were seen once. The sequenced sample consisted of peripheral blood. Every receptor here comes from a human donor in a cohort sampled during active COVID-19.

This sequence joins TRBV18 and TRBJ1-2; 8 nucleotides line up with TRBD1. The CDR3 has 15 amino acids. Germline V gene data show CDR1 as KGHSH and CDR2 as LQKENI. J lost 2 bases, V lost 3 bases, and 5 bases had no gene match. CDR3 coding DNA: TGTGCCAGCTCACCGGCAGGGGGCTCCAACTATGGCTACACCTTC. Translation gives CASSPAGGSNYGYTF.

The chain uses TRBV15 and TRBJ2-1; 9 nucleotides match TRBD1. J was trimmed by 6 bases and V by 1 base; bases with no gene match: 16. Germline lookup yields CDR1 LNHNV and CDR2 YYDKDF (reference sequence). The CDR3 is 19 residues long. The CDR3 coding sequence is TGTGCCACCAGCAGAGTCTCCTCCATACAGGGGGCCGGGGGCAATGAGCAGTTCTTC. This translates into CATSRVSSIQGAGGNEQFF.

CDR3: CASSSPGQGNSPLHF. CDR3 DNA: TGTGCCAGCAGTTCTCCGGGACAGGGTAATTCACCCCTCCACTTT. The rearrangement uses TRBV28 and TRBJ1-6; 9 nucleotides align to TRBD1. CDR1 and CDR2 (germline): MDHEN, SYDVKM. The V segment lost 4 bases and the J segment 6 bases; nucleotides outside the gene matches: 4. The CDR3 contains 15 residues.

The V and J genes are TRBV7-2 and TRBJ1-3; 7 bases map to TRBD1. This CDR3 region has 18 residues. Germline values: CDR1 SGHTA, CDR2 FQGNSA. Trimming cost V 2 bases and J 0 bases; bases outside gene matches: 10. The CDR3, as DNA: TGTGCCAGCAGCTTATCTGGCAGGGGGAGCATCTCTGGAAACACCATATATTTT. This gives the protein CASSLSGRGSISGNTIYF.

V gene TRBV10-3 combines with J gene TRBJ1-2; 7 bases match TRBD1. V lost 6 bases, J lost 4 bases, and 14 bases stayed unmatched. The CDR3 extends over 16 amino acids. The germline V gene has CDR1 ENHRY and CDR2 SYGVKD. The DNA of the CDR3 is TGTGCCATCAGACCTATAGACAGGGAGGAGGTCTATGGCTACACCTTC. Translating it yields CAIRPIDREEVYGYTF.

This chain uses TRBV28 with TRBJ1-5, with D perhaps matching TRBD1 (6 bases). V was pared by 5 bases and J by 7 bases, with 18 bases between. Germline values: CDR1 MDHEN, CDR2 SYDVKM. The CDR3 is 15 amino acids. CDR3 nucleotide sequence: TGTGCCAGCAGTGGAATAGGGGGTGTGGACCAGCCCCAGCATTTT. Translation gives CASSGIGGVDQPQHF.

The chain joins TRBV3-1 (or the pseudogene TRBV3-2) to TRBJ1-5, with 7 nucleotides matching TRBD1. Unmatched junction bases numbered 4, after V lost 5 bases and J lost 3 bases. This CDR3 has 14 amino acids. Germline V gene sequence: CDR1 LGHDT, CDR2 YNNKEL (reference sequence). The CDR3 here is CASSITGDNQPQHF. In DNA, the CDR3 is TGTGCCAGCAGCATTACAGGGGACAATCAGCCCCAGCATTTT.

This clone came up a few times. The rearrangement joins TRBV28 to TRBJ2-7; D perhaps matches TRBD1 (6 bases). Germline lookup yields CDR1 MDHEN and CDR2 SYDVKM. This CDR3 comprises 17 residues. Between the trimmed V and J ends, which lost 8 bases and 3 bases, there was a span of 26 bases. CDR3 protein: CASGGTGPGINVYEQYF. As DNA, the CDR3 is TGTGCCAGCGGGGGTACAGGGCCTGGGATTAACGTCTACGAGCAGTACTTC.

CDR3 loop: CASSPGTAGNQPQHF. CDR3 DNA sequence: TGTGCCAGTAGCCCCGGGACAGCGGGCAATCAGCCCCAGCATTTT. The chain joins TRBV19 to TRBJ1-5; 7 nucleotides agree with TRBD1. The CDR3 totals 15 residues. Trimming cost V 6 bases and J 2 bases; bases outside gene matches: 7. The V gene's germline CDR1 is LNHDA and CDR2 SQIVND (reference sequence).

The chain employs TRBV5-1 and TRBJ1-1; D is perhaps TRBD1 (6 bases). V was clipped by 5 bases and J by 1 base, with 9 bases between them. This CDR3 region has 13 residues. Germline values: CDR1 SGHRS, CDR2 YFSETQ. CDR3 region: CASSTRGNTEAFF. In DNA, the CDR3 is TGCGCCAGCAGTACCAGGGGGAACACTGAAGCTTTCTTT.

By share of the sample, this clone is large. The chain combines TRBV7-9 with TRBJ2-7; perhaps TRBD1 as D (6 bases). The CDR3 spans 16 residues. CDR1 and CDR2 (germline): SEHNR, FQNEAQ (reference sequence). Trimming pared 1 base from V and 2 bases from J, leaving 15 bases between. Here the CDR3 DNA reads TGTGCCAGCAGCTTAGAGTATGGACAGCGACCCTACGAGCAGTACTTC. This gives the protein CASSLEYGQRPYEQYF.

This chain links TRBV4-1 with TRBJ2-1, with 10 positions matching TRBD2. CDR3 size: 17 residues. V shed 0 bases and J 4 bases; nucleotides not matched to a gene: 6. CDR1 is MGHRA and CDR2 is YSYEKL in the germline V gene. The DNA of the CDR3 is TGCGCCAGCAGCCAAGATATAGCGGGGGGAATATACAATGAGCAGTTCTTC. This sequence encodes CASSQDIAGGIYNEQFF.

CDR3 in DNA: TGTGCCAGCAGCTCCCGAGCCGGGGGGGATACGCAGTATTTT. This gives the protein CASSSRAGGDTQYF. The chain couples TRBV11-2 to TRBJ2-3; 7 bases are shared with TRBD2. CDR3 length: 14 residues. Unmatched junction bases numbered 7, after V lost 4 bases and J lost 6 bases. The germline V gene encodes CDR1 SGHAT and CDR2 FQNNGV.

V is TRBV19 and J is TRBJ2-7; 7 bases line up with TRBD2. Germline loops: CDR1 LNHDA, CDR2 SQIVND (reference sequence). This CDR3 comprises 14 residues. The J segment lost 4 bases and the V segment lost 5 bases, leaving 8 bases of the junction unmatched. CDR3 loop: CASSLTSAPYEQYF. The DNA for the CDR3 is TGTGCCAGTAGTCTTACTAGCGCCCCATACGAGCAGTACTTC.

The rearrangement links TRBV7-6 to TRBJ1-6; tentative D call: TRBD1 (6 bases). This CDR3 region has 16 residues. Germline V CDR1 and CDR2: SGHVS, FNYEAQ. V lost 4 bases and J 7 bases, leaving 17 bases between the germline ends. The CDR3 coding sequence is TGTGCCAGCAGCTCAGAGACAGGCCCTGGGAATTCACCCCTCCACTTT. Residues: CASSSETGPGNSPLHF.

The rearrangement joins TRBV18 to TRBJ2-7, with D maybe TRBD2 (8 bases). The CDR3 spans 16 residues. Germline loops: CDR1 KGHSH, CDR2 LQKENI. V shed 4 bases and J shed 0 bases, with 16 bases lying between them. The CDR3 DNA reads as TGTGCCAGCTCACATAGCGGGACAGCGAGCTCCTACGAGCAGTACTTC. Protein product: CASSHSGTASSYEQYF.

The rearrangement joins TRBV30 to TRBJ2-7, with 8 bases aligning to TRBD2. J was trimmed by 5 bases and V by 0 bases; bases with no gene match: 0. There are 12 residues in the CDR3. From germline, CDR1 is GTSNPN and CDR2 SVGIG (reference sequence). CDR3 DNA sequence: TGTGCCTGGAGTGTAGCGGGAGACGAGCAGTACTTC. Amino acid sequence: CAWSVAGDEQYF.

The chain links TRBV6-5 to TRBJ2-1, with 12 bases identical to TRBD2. Germline CDR1 is MNHEY and CDR2 is SVGAGI. J was trimmed by 7 bases and V by 7 bases; bases with no gene match: 5. This CDR3 region has 14 residues. CDR3 amino acids: CASTRLAGENEQFF. The DNA for the CDR3 is TGTGCCAGCACCAGACTAGCGGGGGAGAATGAGCAGTTCTTC.

The genes are TRBV15 and TRBJ1-3; a possible D gene is TRBD1 (5 bases). Trimming shortened V by 0 bases and J by 1 base, and 10 bases separated the two germline ends. CDR1 is LNHNV and CDR2 is YYDKDF in the germline V gene (reference sequence). The length of the CDR3 is 16 residues. The CDR3 DNA sequence: TGTGCCACCAGCAGAGATAAGGGGTCTTCTGGAAACACCATATATTTT. Its translation: CATSRDKGSSGNTIYF.